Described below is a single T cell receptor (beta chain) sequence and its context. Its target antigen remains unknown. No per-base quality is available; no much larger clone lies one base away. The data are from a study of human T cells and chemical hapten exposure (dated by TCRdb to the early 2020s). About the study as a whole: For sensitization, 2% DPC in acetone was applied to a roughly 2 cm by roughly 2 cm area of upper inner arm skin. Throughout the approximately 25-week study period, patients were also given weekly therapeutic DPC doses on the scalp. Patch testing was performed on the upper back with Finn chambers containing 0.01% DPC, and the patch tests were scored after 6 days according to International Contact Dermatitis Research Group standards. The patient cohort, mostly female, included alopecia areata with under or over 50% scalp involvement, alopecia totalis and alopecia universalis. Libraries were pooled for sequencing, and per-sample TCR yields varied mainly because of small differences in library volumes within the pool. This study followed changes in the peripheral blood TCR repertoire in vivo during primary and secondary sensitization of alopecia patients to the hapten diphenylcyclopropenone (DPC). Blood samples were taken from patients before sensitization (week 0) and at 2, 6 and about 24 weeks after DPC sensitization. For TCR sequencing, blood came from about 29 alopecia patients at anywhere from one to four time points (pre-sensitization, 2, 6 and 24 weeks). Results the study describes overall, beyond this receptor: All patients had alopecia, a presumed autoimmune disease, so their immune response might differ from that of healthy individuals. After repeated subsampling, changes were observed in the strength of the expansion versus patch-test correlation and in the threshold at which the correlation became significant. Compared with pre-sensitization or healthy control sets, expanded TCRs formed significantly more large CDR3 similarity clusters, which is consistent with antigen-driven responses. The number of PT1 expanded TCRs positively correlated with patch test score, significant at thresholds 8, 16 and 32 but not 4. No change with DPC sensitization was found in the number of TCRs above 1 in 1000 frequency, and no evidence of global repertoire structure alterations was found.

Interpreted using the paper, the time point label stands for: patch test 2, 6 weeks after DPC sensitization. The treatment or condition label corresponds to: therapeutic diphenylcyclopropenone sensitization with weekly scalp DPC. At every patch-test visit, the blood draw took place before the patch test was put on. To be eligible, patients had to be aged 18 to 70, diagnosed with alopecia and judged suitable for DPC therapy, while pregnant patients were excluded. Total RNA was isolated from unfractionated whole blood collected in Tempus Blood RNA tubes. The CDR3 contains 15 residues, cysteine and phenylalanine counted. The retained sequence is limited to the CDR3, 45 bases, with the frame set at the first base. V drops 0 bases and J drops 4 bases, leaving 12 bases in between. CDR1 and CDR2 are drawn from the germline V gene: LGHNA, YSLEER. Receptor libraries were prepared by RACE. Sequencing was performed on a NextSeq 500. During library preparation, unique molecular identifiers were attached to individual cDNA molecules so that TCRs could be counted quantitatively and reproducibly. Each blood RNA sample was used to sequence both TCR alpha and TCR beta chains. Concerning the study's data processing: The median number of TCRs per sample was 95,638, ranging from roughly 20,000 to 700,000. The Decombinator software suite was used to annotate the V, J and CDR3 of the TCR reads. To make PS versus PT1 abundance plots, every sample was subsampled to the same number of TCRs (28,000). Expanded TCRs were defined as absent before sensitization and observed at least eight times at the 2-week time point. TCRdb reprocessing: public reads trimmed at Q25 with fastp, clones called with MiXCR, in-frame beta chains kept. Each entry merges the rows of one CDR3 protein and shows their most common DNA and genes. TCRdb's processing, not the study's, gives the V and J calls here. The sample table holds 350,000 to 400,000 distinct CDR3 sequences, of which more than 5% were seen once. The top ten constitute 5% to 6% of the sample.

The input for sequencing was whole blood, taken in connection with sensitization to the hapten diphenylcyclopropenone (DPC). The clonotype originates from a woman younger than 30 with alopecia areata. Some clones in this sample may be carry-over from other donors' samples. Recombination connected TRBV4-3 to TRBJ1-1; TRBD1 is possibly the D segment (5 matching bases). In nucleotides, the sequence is TGCGCCAGCAGCCAAGATCTGTTGCAGGGCACTGAAGCTTTCTTT. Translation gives CASSQDLLQGTEAFF.